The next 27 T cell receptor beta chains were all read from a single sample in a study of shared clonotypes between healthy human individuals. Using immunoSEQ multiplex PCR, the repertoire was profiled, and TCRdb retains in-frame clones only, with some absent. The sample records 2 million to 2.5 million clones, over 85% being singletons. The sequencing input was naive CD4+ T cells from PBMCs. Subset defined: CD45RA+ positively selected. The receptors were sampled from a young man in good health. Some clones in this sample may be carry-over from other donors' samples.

CDR3 nucleotides: TGTGCCAGCAGTTACCAGGTGGCAGGCAACTACGAGCAGTACTTC. Residues: CASSYQVAGNYEQYF. The V call is TRBV6-5, the J call TRBJ2-7; D is ambiguous. CDR3 size: 15 residues. V gave up 2 bases and J gave up 3 bases, with 14 bases separating them. CDR1 MNHEY and CDR2 SVGAGI come from the germline V gene.

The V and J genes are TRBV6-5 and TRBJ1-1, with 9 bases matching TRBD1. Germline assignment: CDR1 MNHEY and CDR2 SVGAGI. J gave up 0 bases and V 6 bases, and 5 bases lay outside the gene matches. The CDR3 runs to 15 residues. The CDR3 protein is CASSLQGAMNTEAFF. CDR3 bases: TGTGCCAGCAGCTTACAGGGGGCCATGAACACTGAAGCTTTCTTT.

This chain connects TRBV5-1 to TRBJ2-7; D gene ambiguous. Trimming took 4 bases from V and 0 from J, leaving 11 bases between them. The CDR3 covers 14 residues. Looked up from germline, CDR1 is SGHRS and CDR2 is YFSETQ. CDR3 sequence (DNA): TGCGCCAGCAGCGGCGGTCAAGTCTCCTACGAGCAGTACTTC. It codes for CASSGGQVSYEQYF. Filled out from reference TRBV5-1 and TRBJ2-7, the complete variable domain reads KAGVTQTPRYLIKTRGQQVTLSCSPISGHRSVSWYQQTPGQGLQFLFEYFSETQRNKGNFPGRFSGRQFSNSRSEMNVSTLELGDSALYLCASSGGQVSYEQYFGPGTRLTVT.

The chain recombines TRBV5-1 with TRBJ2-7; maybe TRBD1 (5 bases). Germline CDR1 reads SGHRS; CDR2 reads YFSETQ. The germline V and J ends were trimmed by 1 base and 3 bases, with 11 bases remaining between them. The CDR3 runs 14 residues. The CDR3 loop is CASSLFARGYEQYF. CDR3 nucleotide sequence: TGCGCCAGCAGCTTGTTCGCTAGGGGCTACGAGCAGTACTTC.

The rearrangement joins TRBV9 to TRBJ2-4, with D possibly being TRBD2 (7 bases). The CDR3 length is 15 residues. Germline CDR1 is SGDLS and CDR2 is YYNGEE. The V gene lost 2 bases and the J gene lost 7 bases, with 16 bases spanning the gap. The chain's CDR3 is CASSVEGEGRNIQYF. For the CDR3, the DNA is TGTGCCAGCAGCGTCGAGGGGGAGGGACGTAACATTCAGTACTTC.

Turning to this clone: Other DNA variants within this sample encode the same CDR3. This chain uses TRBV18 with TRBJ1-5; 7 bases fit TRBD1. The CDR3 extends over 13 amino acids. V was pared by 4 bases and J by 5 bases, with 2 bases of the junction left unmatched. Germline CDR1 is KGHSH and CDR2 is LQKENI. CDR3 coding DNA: TGTGCCAGCTCACAAGGGGGCGATCAGCCCCAGCATTTT. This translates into CASSQGGDQPQHF.

The CDR3, as DNA: TGTGCCTGGTACCGGGACACTTACAATGAGCAGTTCTTC. Translated, it gives CAWYRDTYNEQFF. The chain carries TRBV30 and TRBJ2-1, with D perhaps TRBD1 (6 bases). This CDR3 has 13 residues. The V and J ends lost 5 bases and 4 bases respectively, with 12 bases between them. Germline V gene lookup returns CDR1 GTSNPN and CDR2 SVGIG (reference sequence).

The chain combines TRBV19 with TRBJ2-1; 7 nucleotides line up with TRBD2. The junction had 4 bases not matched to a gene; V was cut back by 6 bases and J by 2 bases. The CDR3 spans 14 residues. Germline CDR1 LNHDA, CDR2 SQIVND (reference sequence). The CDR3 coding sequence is TGTGCCAGTAGGCGGGAGAGCACCTACAATGAGCAGTTCTTC. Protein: CASRRESTYNEQFF.

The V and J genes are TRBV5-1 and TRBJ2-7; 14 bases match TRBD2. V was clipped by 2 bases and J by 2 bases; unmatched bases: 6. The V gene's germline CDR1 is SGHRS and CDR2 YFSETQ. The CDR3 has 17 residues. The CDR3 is CASSFGLAGGLPYEQYF. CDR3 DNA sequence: TGCGCCAGCAGCTTCGGACTAGCGGGAGGTTTACCCTACGAGCAGTACTTC.

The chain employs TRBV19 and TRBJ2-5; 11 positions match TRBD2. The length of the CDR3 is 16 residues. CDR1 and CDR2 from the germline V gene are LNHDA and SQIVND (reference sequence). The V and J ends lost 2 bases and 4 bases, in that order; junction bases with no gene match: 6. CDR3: CASSIRGSGRAETQYF. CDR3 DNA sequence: TGTGCCAGTAGTATACGAGGTAGCGGGAGGGCAGAGACCCAGTACTTC.

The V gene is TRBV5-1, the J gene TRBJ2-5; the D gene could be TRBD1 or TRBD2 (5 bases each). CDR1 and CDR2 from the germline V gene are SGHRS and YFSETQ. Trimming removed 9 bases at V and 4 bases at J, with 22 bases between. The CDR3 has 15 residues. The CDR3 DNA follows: TGCGCCACCGGTGGGGCGCTTACCGGAGGAGAGACCCAGTACTTC. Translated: CATGGALTGGETQYF. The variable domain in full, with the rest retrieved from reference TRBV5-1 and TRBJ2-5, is KAGVTQTPRYLIKTRGQQVTLSCSPISGHRSVSWYQQTPGQGLQFLFEYFSETQRNKGNFPGRFSGRQFSNSRSEMNVSTLELGDSALYLCATGGALTGGETQYFGPGTRLLVL.

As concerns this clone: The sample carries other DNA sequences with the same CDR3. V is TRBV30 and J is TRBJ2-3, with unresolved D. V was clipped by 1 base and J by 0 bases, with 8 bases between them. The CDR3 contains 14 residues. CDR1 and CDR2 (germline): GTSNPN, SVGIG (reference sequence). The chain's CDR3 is CAWSAGLSTDTQYF. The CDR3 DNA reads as TGTGCCTGGAGTGCCGGGCTTAGCACAGATACGCAGTATTTT.

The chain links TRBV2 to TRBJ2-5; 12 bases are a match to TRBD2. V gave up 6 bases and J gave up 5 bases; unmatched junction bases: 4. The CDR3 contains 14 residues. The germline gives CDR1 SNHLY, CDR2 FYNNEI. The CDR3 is CASSGLAGRETQYF. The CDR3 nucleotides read TGTGCCAGCAGCGGACTAGCGGGACGGGAGACCCAGTACTTC.

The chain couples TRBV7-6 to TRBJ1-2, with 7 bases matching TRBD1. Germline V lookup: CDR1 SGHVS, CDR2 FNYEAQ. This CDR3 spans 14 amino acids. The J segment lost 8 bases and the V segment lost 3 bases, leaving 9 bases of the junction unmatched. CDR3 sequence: CASSLFSGQTGYTF. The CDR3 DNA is TGTGCCAGCAGCTTGTTCTCGGGACAGACGGGCTACACCTTC.

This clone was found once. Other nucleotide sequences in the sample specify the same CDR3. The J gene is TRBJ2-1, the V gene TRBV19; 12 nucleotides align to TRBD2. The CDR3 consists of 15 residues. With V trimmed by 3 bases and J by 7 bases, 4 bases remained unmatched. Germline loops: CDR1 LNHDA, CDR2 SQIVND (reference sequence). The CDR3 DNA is TGTGCCAGTAGTATCGTGACTAGCGGGAGAAATGAGCAGTTCTTC. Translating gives CASSIVTSGRNEQFF.

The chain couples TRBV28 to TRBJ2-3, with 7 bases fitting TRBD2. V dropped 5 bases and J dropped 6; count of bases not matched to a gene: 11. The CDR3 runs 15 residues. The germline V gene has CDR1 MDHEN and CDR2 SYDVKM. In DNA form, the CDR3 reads TGTGCCAGCAGTCCCGGCGGGAGAATACGTGATACGCAGTATTTT. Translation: CASSPGGRIRDTQYF.

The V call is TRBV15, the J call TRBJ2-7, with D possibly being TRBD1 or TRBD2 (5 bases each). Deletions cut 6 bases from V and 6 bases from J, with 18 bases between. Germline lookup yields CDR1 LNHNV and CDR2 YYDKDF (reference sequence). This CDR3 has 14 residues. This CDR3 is CATSVGPSIPEQYF. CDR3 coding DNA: TGTGCCACCAGTGTGGGACCTTCAATTCCCGAGCAGTACTTC.

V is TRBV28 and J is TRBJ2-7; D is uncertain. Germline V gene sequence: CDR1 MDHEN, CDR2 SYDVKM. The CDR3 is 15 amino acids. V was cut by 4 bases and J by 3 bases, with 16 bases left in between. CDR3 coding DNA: TGTGCCAGCAGTTCCCGACCGGACGTCTACTACGAGCAGTACTTC. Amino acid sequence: CASSSRPDVYYEQYF.

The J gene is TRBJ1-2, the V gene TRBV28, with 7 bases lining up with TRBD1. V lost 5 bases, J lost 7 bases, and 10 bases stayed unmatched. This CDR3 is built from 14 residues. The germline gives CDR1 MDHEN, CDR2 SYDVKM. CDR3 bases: TGTGCCAGCAGTCCGGGCTCAACAGGGGTTGGCTACACCTTC. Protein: CASSPGSTGVGYTF.

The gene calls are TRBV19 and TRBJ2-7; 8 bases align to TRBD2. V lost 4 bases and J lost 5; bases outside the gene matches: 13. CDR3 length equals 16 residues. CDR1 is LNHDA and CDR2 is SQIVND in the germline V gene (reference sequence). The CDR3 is CASSSLYGAGDNEQYF. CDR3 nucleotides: TGTGCCAGTAGTAGCTTGTACGGAGCGGGAGACAACGAGCAGTACTTC.

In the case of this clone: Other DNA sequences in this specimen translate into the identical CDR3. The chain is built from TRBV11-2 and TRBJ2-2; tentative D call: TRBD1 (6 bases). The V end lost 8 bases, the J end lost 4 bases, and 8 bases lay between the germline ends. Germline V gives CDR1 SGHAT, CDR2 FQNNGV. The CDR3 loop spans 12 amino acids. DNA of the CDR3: TGTGCCAGCCGCAGGGGCACCGGGGAGCTGTTTTTT. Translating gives CASRRGTGELFF.

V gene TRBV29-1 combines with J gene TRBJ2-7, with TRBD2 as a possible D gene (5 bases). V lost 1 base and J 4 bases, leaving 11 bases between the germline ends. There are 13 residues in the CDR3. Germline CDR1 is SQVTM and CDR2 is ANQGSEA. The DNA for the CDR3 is TGCAGCGTTGAAGGGCCGGAGGCGTACGAGCAGTACTTC. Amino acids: CSVEGPEAYEQYF.

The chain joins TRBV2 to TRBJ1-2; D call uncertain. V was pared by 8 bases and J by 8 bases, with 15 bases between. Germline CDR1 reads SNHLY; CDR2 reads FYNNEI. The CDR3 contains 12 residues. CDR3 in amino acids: CASRKAQEGYTF. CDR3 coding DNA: TGTGCCAGCCGGAAGGCCCAGGAGGGCTACACCTTC. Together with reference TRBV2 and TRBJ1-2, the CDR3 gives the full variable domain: EPEVTQTPSHQVTQMGQEVILRCVPISNHLYFYWYRQILGQKVEFLVSFYNNEISEKSEIFDDQFSVERPDGSNFTLKIRSTKLEDSAMYFCASRKAQEGYTFGSGTRLTVV.

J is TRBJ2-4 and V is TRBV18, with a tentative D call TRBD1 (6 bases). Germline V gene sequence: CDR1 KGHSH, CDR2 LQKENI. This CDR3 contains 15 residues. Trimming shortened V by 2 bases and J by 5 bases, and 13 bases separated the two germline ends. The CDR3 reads CASSPTTGSENIQYF. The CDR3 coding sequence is TGTGCCAGCTCACCAACTACAGGGTCAGAAAACATTCAGTACTTC.

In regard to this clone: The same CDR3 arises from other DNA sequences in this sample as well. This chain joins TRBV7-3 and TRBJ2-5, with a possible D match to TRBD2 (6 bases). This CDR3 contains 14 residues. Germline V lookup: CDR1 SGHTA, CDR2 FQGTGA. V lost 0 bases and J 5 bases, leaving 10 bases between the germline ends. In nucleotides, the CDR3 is TGTGCCAGCAGCTTAACAGGAGGGTTGGAGACCCAGTACTTC. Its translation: CASSLTGGLETQYF.

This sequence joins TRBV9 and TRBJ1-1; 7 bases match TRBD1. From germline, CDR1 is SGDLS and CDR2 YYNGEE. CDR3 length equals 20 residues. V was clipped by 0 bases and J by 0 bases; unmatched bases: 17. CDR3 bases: TGTGCCAGCAGCGTAGTCCCCTGGGCAGGGGGGTTTGCAATGAACACTGAAGCTTTCTTT. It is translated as CASSVVPWAGGFAMNTEAFF. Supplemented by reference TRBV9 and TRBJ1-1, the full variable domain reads DSGVTQTPKHLITATGQRVTLRCSPRSGDLSVYWYQQSLDQGLQFLIQYYNGEERAKGNILERFSAQQFPDLHSELNLSSLELGDSALYFCASSVVPWAGGFAMNTEAFFGQGTRLTVV.

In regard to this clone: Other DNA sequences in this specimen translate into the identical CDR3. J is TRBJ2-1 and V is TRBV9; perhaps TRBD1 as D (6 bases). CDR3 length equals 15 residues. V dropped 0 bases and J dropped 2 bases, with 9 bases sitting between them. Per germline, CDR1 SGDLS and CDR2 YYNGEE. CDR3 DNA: TGTGCCAGCAGCGTAGTAGGGACAACCTACAATGAGCAGTTCTTC. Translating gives CASSVVGTTYNEQFF.